The clone carrying this T cell receptor beta chain was recorded only once. Its antigen is unidentified. Germline V gene lookup returns CDR1 SGHTA and CDR2 FQGNSA. The CDR3 sequence is 14 residues long. Trimming cost V 5 bases and J 5 bases; bases outside gene matches: 8. These data belong to a study of response to subunit inactivated influenza vaccine. Regarding the study as a whole: The authors offered the suggestion that each seasonal influenza vaccination recruits few new T cells.

TCRdb used MiXCR to reprocess the RT-PCR reads, holding one entry per CDR3 protein. Here the sample spans 550,000 to 800,000 distinct CDR3 sequences, roughly 13% being singletons. The sequence derives from a man aged 45-65 years who received an inactivated influenza vaccine. V is TRBV7-2 and J is TRBJ1-1, with TRBD1 matching 7 bases. This sample comprised PBMCs from blood, obtained around 15 days before vaccination. CDR3 bases: TGTGCCAGCAGCGCTCACAGGGGAGGAACTGAAGCTTTCTTT. Its translation: CASSAHRGGTEAFF.